Listed here are 14 T cell receptor beta chains from one sample, sequenced in a study of T cell responses to AZD1222 COVID-19 vaccine. Generated by immunoSEQ multiplex PCR, the TCRdb table keeps only in-frame clones and is missing some. Among 90,000 to 130,000 clones listed, 94% were seen once. The sample here was peripheral blood, taken 28 days after the second AZD1222 dose. The receptors shown here come from an adult who received the AZD1222 COVID-19 vaccine.

This sequence joins TRBV18 and TRBJ1-2; D is unresolved. The CDR3 runs to 16 residues. The germline V gene encodes CDR1 KGHSH and CDR2 LQKENI. V lost 6 bases to trimming and J lost 8 bases, with 25 bases between them. Here the CDR3 reads CASSRSTMWEGGGYTF. CDR3 nucleotides: TGTGCCAGCTCGCGGTCGACGATGTGGGAGGGTGGAGGCTACACCTTC.

The CDR3 here is CASSYGEQDLQGYTF. CDR3 DNA: TGTGCCAGCAGTTACGGGGAGCAGGACCTCCAAGGCTACACCTTC. The rearrangement joins TRBV6-2 or TRBV6-3 to TRBJ1-2, with unresolved D. The CDR3 consists of 15 residues. From germline, CDR1 is MNHEY and CDR2 SVGEGT. The V end was cut by 2 bases, the J end by 8 bases, with 18 bases between.

CDR3 nucleotides: TGTGCCAGCAGTTTATCGACGGGACAGCCCCAGCATTTT. It translates to CASSLSTGQPQHF. The chain couples TRBV27 to TRBJ1-5; D unresolved. The length of the CDR3 is 13 residues. CDR1 MNHEY and CDR2 SMNVEV come from the germline V gene (reference sequence). V was cut by 0 bases and J by 7 bases, with 7 bases left in between.

The V gene is TRBV29-1, the J gene TRBJ1-2; weak D call: TRBD1 (5 bases). CDR3 length equals 12 residues. V lost 4 bases and J lost 4, with 10 bases in between. Germline CDR1 reads SQVTM; CDR2 reads ANQGSEA. DNA of the CDR3: TGCAGCGTTGGTGGAGGGACCTATGGCTACACCTTC. This codes for CSVGGGTYGYTF.

CDR3 region: CASSLDQQSTGELFF. The CDR3 nucleotides read TGTGCCAGCAGCTTAGATCAGCAGAGCACCGGGGAGCTGTTTTTT. The chain joins TRBV11-3 to TRBJ2-2; D unclear. Per germline, CDR1 SGHNT and CDR2 YENEEA. The V gene lost 0 bases and the J gene lost 4 bases, with 9 bases spanning the gap. The CDR3 extends over 15 amino acids.

V and J are TRBV19 and TRBJ2-1; TRBD1 agrees at 10 bases. V shed 7 bases and J 10 bases; nucleotides not matched to a gene: 7. Germline values: CDR1 LNHDA, CDR2 SQIVND (reference sequence). The CDR3 is 13 residues long. The CDR3 DNA sequence: TGTGCCAGTATGAGGGACAGGGGCCCCGAGCAGTTCTTC. It translates to CASMRDRGPEQFF.

The rearrangement uses TRBV2 and TRBJ2-7; D may match TRBD1 or TRBD2 (5 bases each). The CDR3 runs 13 residues. The germline V gene has CDR1 SNHLY and CDR2 FYNNEI. The V end lost 4 bases, the J end lost 6 bases, and 13 bases lay between the germline ends. The DNA for the CDR3 is TGTGCCAGCAGTGGAGGGGATACGGGCGAGCAGTACTTC. Its translation: CASSGGDTGEQYF.

V usage is TRBV30 and J usage is TRBJ1-4; no reliable D call. The CDR3 consists of 14 residues. With 0 bases removed from V and 3 bases from J, the gap between germline ends came to 8 bases. The germline V gene has CDR1 GTSNPN and CDR2 SVGIG (reference sequence). The CDR3, as DNA: TGTGCCTGGAGTGTGGTTTCGGCTAATGAAAAACTGTTTTTT. Translating it yields CAWSVVSANEKLFF. Complete variable domain (other parts from reference TRBV30 and TRBJ1-4): SQTIHQWPATLVQPVGSPLSLECTVEGTSNPNLYWYRQAAGRGLQLLFYSVGIGQISSEVPQNLSASRPQDRQFILSSKKLLLSDSGFYLCAWSVVSANEKLFFGSGTQLSVL.

This chain links TRBV14 with TRBJ2-1, with 8 nucleotides matching TRBD1. CDR1 and CDR2 (germline): SGHDN, FVKESK. The J segment lost 5 bases and the V segment lost 2 bases, leaving 5 bases of the junction unmatched. The CDR3 extends over 15 amino acids. Written as DNA, the CDR3 is TGTGCCAGCAGCCAACCGGGGGACAGGAACAATGAGCAGTTCTTC. This sequence encodes CASSQPGDRNNEQFF.

The chain couples TRBV7-6 to TRBJ1-5; 8 nucleotides line up with TRBD1. Germline CDR1 is SGHVS and CDR2 is FNYEAQ. Trimming removed 0 bases from V and 4 bases from J; junction bases left unmatched: 5. CDR3 length: 16 residues. CDR3 protein: CASSLAGGQGNQPQHF. The CDR3 coding sequence is TGTGCCAGCAGCTTAGCGGGAGGACAGGGTAATCAGCCCCAGCATTTT.

The chain employs TRBV7-8 and TRBJ1-2, with a weak D call TRBD1 (5 bases). The germline V gene encodes CDR1 SGHVS and CDR2 FQNEAQ. Trimming took 1 base from V and 7 from J, leaving 10 bases between them. CDR3 size: 13 residues. The CDR3, as DNA: TGTGCCAGCAGCTTAGAGGGGCGAAGTGGCTACACCTTC. It yields the protein CASSLEGRSGYTF. The variable domain in full, with the rest retrieved from reference TRBV7-8 and TRBJ1-2, is GAGVSQSPRYKVAKRGQDVALRCDPISGHVSLFWYQQALGQGPEFLTYFQNEAQLDKSGLPSDRFFAERPEGSVSTLKIQRTQQEDSAVYLCASSLEGRSGYTFGSGTRLTVV.

This chain joins TRBV15 and TRBJ1-5; a weak D match, TRBD1 (5 bases). V was cut by 3 bases and J by 0 bases, with 9 bases left in between. The CDR3 extends over 15 amino acids. CDR1 and CDR2 (germline): LNHNV, YYDKDF (reference sequence). Here the CDR3 reads CATSSLRDSNQPQHF. The CDR3 region has the DNA TGTGCCACCAGCAGCCTCAGGGATAGCAATCAGCCCCAGCATTTT.

The chain links TRBV29-1 to TRBJ1-1; D gene unclear. The CDR3 totals 13 residues. With 3 bases removed from V and 1 base from J, the gap between germline ends came to 9 bases. Germline V gives CDR1 SQVTM, CDR2 ANQGSEA. CDR3 protein: CSVESQPNTEAFF. The DNA for the CDR3 is TGCAGCGTTGAGAGCCAGCCGAACACTGAAGCTTTCTTT.

This clone was detected once. The chain recombines TRBV2 with TRBJ1-4, with D perhaps matching TRBD1 (5 bases). V lost 3 bases to trimming and J lost 5 bases, with 10 bases between them. The CDR3 sequence is 14 residues long. Germline CDR1 SNHLY, CDR2 FYNNEI. The CDR3 DNA reads as TGTGCCAGCAGTGACTGGGACCTCAATGAAAAACTGTTTTTT. Amino acids: CASSDWDLNEKLFF.